The sample holds a few counts of the clone carrying this TCR beta chain. This specimen comes from a study of T cells in Graves' hyperthyroidism and ophthalmopathy. Not enrolled were patients with uncontrolled infection, other autoimmune disease, pregnancy or lactation. RNA transcripts gave rise to amplified TCR beta CDR3 regions. Carried out on the TCR CDR3, a first-round RT-PCR used the HTBI primer set. TCRdb redid the calling of the multiplex PCR reads with MiXCR, one entry per CDR3 protein. The data hold around 530,000 distinct CDR3 sequences, with approximately 17% observed a single time. CDR1 is DFQATT and CDR2 is SNEGSKA in the germline V gene (reference sequence). The CDR3 has 13 residues. V shed 4 bases and J 4 bases; nucleotides not matched to a gene: 1.

The TCR sequence derives from a woman aged 18-30 years with Graves' ophthalmopathy. Specimen: blood. This chain uses TRBV20-1 with TRBJ1-5, with TRBD1 matching 10 bases. CDR3 residues: CSATGQGNQPQHF. In DNA, the CDR3 is TGCAGTGCTACGGGACAGGGGAATCAGCCCCAGCATTTT.